This T cell receptor beta chain was found in a study of OX40 agonist ivuxolimab in advanced cancers. The CDR3 sequence is 14 residues long. Looked up from germline, CDR1 is LNHDA and CDR2 is SQIVND (reference sequence). V was cut by 4 bases and J by 5 bases, with 14 bases left in between. Some clones are missing from TCRdb's copy, which holds only in-frame ones; the method was immunoSEQ multiplex PCR. The data show over 150,000 clones, approximately 94% seen once. This clone occurred once. The clonotype originates from an adult with an advanced solid tumor such as melanoma, head and neck, liver or kidney cancer. The V gene is TRBV19, the J gene TRBJ2-5; D perhaps matches TRBD2 (6 bases). The specimen was CD4+ or CD8+ T cells sorted from blood, collected in a trial of the OX40 agonist ivuxolimab. The CDR3 reads CASSTPGAGETQYF. The CDR3 DNA sequence: TGTGCCAGTAGTACCCCTGGGGCGGGGGAGACCCAGTACTTC.